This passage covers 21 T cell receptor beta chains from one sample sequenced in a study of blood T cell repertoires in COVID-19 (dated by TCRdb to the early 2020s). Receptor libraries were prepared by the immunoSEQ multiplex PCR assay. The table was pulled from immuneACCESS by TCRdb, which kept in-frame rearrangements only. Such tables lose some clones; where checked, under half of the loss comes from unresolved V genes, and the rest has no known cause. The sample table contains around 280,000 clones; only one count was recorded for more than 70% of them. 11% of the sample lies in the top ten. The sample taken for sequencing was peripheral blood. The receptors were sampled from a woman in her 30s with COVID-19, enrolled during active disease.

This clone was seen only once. The CDR3 nucleotides read TGCGCCAGCATAGGACTAGCGGGGAACAATGAGCAGTTCTTC. It encodes CASIGLAGNNEQFF. The J gene is TRBJ2-1, the V gene TRBV5-1, with 12 bases that match TRBD2. Trimming took 6 bases from V and 5 from J; bases not matched to a gene: 3. CDR3 size: 14 residues. Germline CDR1 and CDR2: SGHRS and YFSETQ.

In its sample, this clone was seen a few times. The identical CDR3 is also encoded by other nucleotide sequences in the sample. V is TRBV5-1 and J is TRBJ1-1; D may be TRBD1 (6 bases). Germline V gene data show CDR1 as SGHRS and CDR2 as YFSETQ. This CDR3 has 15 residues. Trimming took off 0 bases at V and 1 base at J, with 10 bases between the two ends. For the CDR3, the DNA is TGCGCCAGCAGCTTGGACGGCAGGGGGAACACTGAAGCTTTCTTT. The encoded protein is CASSLDGRGNTEAFF.

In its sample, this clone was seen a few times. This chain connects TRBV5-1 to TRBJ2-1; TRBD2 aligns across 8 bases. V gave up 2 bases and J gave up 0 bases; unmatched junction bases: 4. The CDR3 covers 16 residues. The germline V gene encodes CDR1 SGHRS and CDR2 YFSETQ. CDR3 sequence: CASSFISGTSYNEQFF. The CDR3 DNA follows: TGCGCCAGCAGCTTTATTAGCGGGACCTCCTACAATGAGCAGTTCTTC.

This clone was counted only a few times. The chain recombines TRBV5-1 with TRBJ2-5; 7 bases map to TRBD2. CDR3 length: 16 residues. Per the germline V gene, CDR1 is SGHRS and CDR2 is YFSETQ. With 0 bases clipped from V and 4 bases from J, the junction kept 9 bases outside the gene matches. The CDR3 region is CASSLAPGSGTETQYF. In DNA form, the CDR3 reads TGCGCCAGCAGCTTGGCTCCCGGGAGCGGGACAGAGACCCAGTACTTC.

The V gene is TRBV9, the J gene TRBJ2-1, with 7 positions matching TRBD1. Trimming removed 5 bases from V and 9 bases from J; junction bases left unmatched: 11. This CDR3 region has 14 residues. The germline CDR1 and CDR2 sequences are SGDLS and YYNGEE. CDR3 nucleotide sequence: TGTGCCAGCAGTCCAGCGTTAGGGGGCGCTGAGCAGTTCTTC. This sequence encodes CASSPALGGAEQFF.

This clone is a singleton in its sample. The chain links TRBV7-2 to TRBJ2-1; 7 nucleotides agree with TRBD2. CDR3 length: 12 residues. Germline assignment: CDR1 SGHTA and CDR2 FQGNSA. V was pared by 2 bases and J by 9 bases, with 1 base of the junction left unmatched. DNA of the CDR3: TGTGCCAGCAGCTTACCGGGAGGTGAGCAGTTCTTC. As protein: CASSLPGGEQFF.

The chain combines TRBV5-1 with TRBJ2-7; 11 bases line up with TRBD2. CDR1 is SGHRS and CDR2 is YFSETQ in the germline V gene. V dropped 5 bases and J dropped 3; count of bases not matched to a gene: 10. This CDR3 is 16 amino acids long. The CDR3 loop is CASRQGTSGSYYEQYF. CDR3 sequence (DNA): TGCGCCAGCAGGCAAGGGACTAGCGGTTCTTACTACGAGCAGTACTTC.

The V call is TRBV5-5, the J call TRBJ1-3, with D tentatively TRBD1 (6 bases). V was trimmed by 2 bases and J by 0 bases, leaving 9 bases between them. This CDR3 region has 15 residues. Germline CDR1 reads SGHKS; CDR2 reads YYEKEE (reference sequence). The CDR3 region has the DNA TGTGCCAGCAGCTTCGGACAGCTCTCTGGAAACACCATATATTTT. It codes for CASSFGQLSGNTIYF.

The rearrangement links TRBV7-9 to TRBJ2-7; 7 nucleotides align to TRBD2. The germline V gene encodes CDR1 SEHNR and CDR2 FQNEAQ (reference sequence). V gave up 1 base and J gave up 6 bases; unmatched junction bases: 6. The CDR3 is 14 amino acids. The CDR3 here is CASSLGTGGIEQYF. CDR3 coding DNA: TGTGCCAGCAGCTTAGGAACGGGAGGAATCGAGCAGTACTTC. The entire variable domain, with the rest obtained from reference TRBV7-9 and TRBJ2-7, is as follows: DTGVSQNPRHKITKRGQNVTFRCDPISEHNRLYWYRQTLGQGPEFLTYFQNEAQLEKSRLLSDRFSAERPKGSFSTLEIQRTEQGDSAMYLCASSLGTGGIEQYFGPGTRLTVT.

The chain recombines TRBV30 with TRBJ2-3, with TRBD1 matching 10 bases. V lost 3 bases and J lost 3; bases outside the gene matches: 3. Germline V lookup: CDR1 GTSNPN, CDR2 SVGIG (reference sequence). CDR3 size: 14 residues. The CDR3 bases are TGTGCCTGGAGCGGACAGGGGGAGACAGATACGCAGTATTTT. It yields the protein CAWSGQGETDTQYF.

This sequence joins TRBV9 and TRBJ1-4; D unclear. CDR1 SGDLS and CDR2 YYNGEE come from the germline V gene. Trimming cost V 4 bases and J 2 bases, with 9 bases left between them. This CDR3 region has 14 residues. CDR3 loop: CASSLGLTNEKLFF. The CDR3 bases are TGTGCCAGCAGCCTCGGACTTACTAATGAAAAACTGTTTTTT.

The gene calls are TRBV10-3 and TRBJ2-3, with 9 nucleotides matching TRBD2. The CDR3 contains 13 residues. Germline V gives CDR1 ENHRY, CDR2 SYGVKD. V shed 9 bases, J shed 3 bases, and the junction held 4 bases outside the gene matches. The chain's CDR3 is CAISGSRTDTQYF. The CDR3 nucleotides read TGTGCCATTAGCGGGAGTAGGACAGATACGCAGTATTTT.

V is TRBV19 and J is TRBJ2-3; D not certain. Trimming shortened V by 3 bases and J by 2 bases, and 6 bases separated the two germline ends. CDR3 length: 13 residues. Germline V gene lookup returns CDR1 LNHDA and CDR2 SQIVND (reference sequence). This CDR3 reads CASSMQATDTQYF. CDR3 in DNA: TGTGCCAGTAGTATGCAGGCCACAGATACGCAGTATTTT.

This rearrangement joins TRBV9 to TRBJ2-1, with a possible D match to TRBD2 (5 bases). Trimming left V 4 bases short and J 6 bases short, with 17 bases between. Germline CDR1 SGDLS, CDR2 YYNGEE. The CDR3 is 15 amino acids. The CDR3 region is CASSTGLRVSNEQFF. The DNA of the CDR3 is TGTGCCAGCAGCACCGGACTTAGGGTGAGCAATGAGCAGTTCTTC.

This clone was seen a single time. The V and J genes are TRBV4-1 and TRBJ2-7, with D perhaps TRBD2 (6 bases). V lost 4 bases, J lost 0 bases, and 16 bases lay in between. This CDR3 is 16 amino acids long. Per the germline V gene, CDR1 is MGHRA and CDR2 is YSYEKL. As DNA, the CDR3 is TGCGCCAGCAGCCGACAAACGGGACTGAACTCCTACGAGCAGTACTTC. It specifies CASSRQTGLNSYEQYF.

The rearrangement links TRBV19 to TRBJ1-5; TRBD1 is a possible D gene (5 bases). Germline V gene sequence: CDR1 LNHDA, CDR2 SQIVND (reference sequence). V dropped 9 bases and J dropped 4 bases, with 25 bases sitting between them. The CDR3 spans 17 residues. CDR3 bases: TGTGCCAGCTCCAGCATGGGGCGGTTCGTTGGAAATCAGCCCCAGCATTTT. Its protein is CASSSMGRFVGNQPQHF.

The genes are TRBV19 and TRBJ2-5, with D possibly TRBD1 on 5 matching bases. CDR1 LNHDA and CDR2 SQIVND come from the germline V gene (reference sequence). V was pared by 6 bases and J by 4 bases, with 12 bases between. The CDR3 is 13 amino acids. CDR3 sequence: CASSEQGGETQYF. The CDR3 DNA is TGTGCCAGTAGCGAGCAGGGTGGAGAGACCCAGTACTTC.

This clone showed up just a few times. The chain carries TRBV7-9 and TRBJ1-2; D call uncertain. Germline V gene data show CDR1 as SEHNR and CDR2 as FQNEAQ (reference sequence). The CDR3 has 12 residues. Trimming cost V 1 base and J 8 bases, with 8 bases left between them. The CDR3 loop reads CASSLEHEGYTF. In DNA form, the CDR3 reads TGTGCCAGCAGCTTAGAGCACGAAGGCTACACCTTC.

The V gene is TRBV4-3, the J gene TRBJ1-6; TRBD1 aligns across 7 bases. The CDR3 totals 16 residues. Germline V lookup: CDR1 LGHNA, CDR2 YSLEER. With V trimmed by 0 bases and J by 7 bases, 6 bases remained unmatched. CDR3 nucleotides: TGCGCCAGCAGCCAAGATACAGGGGCTCCGAATTCACCCCTCCACTTT. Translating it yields CASSQDTGAPNSPLHF.

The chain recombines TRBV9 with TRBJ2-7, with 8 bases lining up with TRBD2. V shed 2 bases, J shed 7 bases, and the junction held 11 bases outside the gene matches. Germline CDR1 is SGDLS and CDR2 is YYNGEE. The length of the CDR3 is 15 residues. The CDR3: CASSVSSGGHREQYF. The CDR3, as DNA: TGTGCCAGCAGCGTGTCATCGGGGGGGCACAGAGAGCAGTACTTC.

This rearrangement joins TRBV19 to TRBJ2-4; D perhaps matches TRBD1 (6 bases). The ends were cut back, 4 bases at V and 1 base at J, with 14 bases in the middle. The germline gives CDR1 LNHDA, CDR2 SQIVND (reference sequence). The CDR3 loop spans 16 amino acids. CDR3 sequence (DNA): TGTGCCAGTAGTACGCGACAGGCCGCGGCCAAAAACATTCAGTACTTC. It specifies CASSTRQAAAKNIQYF.